This T cell receptor (beta chain) was profiled in a study of blood T cells in healthy people across ages. PCR was performed a second time for about 7 to 12 cycles using a sample-barcoded 5' primer and a J-beta primer mix. Unique molecular identifiers of 12 random nucleotides labeled each cDNA. Each sample yielded at least 2.5 million CDR3-containing paired-end reads. TCRdb re-called the 5' RACE reads with MiXCR, one entry per CDR3 protein. The table shows 650,000 to 950,000 distinct CDR3 sequences, with around 42% occurring only once. The sample holds a few counts of this clonotype. The V gene end was trimmed by 7 bases and the J gene end by 7 bases; junction bases not matched to a gene: 6. The CDR3 has 14 amino acids. Germline V gene sequence: CDR1 MNHEY, CDR2 SVGEGT.

V gene TRBV6-2 or TRBV6-3 combines with J gene TRBJ1-6; 8 positions agree with TRBD1. The source is a man in his sixties in good health. The material sequenced was blood. The CDR3 coding sequence is TGTGCCAGCACCAGACAGGGGCGGAATTCACCCCTCCACTTT. Amino acid sequence: CASTRQGRNSPLHF.